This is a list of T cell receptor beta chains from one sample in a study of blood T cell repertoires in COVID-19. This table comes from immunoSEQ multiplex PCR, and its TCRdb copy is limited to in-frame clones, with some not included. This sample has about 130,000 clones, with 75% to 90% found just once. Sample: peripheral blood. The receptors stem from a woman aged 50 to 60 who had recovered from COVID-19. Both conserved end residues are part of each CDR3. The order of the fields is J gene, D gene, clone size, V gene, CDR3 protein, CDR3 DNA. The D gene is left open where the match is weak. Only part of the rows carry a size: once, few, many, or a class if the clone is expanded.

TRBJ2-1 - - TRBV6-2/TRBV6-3 CASSFSPSRFVNNEQFF TGTGCCAGCAGTTTCTCACCGTCTAGGTTTGTCAACAATGAGCAGTTCTTC
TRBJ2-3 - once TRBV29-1 CSVSGGSTDTQYF TGCAGCGTTTCGGGCGGGAGCACAGATACGCAGTATTTT
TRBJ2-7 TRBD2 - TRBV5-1 CASSLEQLAGWGEQYF TGCGCCAGCAGCTTGGAACAACTAGCGGGGTGGGGCGAGCAGTACTTC
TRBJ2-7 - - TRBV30 CAWSWGDLLYEQYF TGTGCCTGGAGTTGGGGGGACCTCCTGTACGAGCAGTACTTC
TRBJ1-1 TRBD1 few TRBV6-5 CASSRRQGGTEAFF TGTGCCAGCAGTCGACGACAGGGGGGCACTGAAGCTTTCTTT
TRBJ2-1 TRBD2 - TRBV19 CASRPGLAGGHEQFF TGTGCCAGTAGGCCGGGACTAGCGGGAGGTCATGAGCAGTTCTTC
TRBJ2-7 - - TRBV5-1 CASSFSSGTIYYEQYF TGCGCCAGCAGCTTTTCTTCCGGGACAATCTACTACGAGCAGTACTTC
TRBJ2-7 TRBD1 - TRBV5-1 CASSLAAGGIGSEQYF TGCGCCAGCAGCTTGGCGGCAGGGGGCATCGGTAGCGAGCAGTACTTC
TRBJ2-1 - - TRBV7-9 CASSLSKSEQFF TGTGCCAGCAGCTTATCGAAGAGCGAGCAGTTCTTC
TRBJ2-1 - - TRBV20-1 CSASRYNEQFF TGCAGTGCTAGTCGTTACAATGAGCAGTTCTTC
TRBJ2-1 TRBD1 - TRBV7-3 CASSQGTGYNEQFF TGTGCCAGCAGCCAAGGGACAGGGTACAATGAGCAGTTCTTC
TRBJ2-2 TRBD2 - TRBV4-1 CASRPGLTHTGELFF TGCGCCAGCAGACCGGGACTAACCCACACCGGGGAGCTGTTTTTT
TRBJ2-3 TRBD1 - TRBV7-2 CASSPWGTGGTDTQYF TGTGCCAGCAGTCCATGGGGGACAGGGGGCACAGATACGCAGTATTTT
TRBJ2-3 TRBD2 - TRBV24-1 CATSDGAGGPDTQYF TGTGCCACCAGTGATGGGGCGGGGGGGCCAGATACGCAGTATTTT
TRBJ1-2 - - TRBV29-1 CSVDLQGRDYGYTF TGCAGCGTTGATCTCCAGGGGCGCGACTATGGCTACACCTTC
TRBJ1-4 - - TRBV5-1 CASSLVGLIKEKLFF TGCGCCAGCAGCTTGGTCGGTCTCATTAAGGAAAAACTGTTTTTT
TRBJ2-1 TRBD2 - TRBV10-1 CASSATSGTHNEQFF TGCGCCAGCAGTGCCACTAGCGGCACACACAATGAGCAGTTCTTC
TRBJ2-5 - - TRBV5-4 CASSFRGGTETQYF TGTGCCAGCAGCTTTCGTGGGGGGACAGAGACCCAGTACTTC
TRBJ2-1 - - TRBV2 CASSEPGSYNEQFF TGTGCCAGCAGCGAGCCCGGTTCCTACAATGAGCAGTTCTTC
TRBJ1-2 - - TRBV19 CASSPSGGLGYGYTF TGTGCCAGTAGTCCTTCCGGGGGGTTGGGCTATGGCTACACCTTC
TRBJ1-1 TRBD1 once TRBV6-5 CASSPDRASTEAFF TGTGCCAGCAGTCCCGACAGGGCAAGCACTGAAGCTTTCTTT
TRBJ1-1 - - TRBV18 CASSDRTLNTEAFF TGTGCCAGCTCAGACAGGACCTTGAACACTGAAGCTTTCTTT
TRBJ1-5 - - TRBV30 CAWSRGAGTLNSNQPQHF TGTGCCTGGAGTAGGGGAGCCGGGACACTTAATAGCAATCAGCCCCAGCATTTT
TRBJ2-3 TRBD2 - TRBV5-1 CASSLVSGATDTQYF TGCGCCAGCAGCCTTGTTAGCGGGGCCACAGATACGCAGTATTTT
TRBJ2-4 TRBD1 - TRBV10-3 CATGGAENIQYF TGTGCCACAGGGGGCGCCGAAAACATTCAGTACTTC
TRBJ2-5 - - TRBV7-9 CASSRGGTQETQYF TGTGCCAGCAGCCGAGGGGGAACCCAGGAGACCCAGTACTTC
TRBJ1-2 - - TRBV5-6 CASSLGTYDSYGYTF TGTGCCAGCAGCTTGGGCACATATGACTCCTATGGCTACACCTTC
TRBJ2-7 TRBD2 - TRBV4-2 CASSPGGGEVYEQYF TGTGCCAGCAGCCCCGGGGGGGGTGAGGTCTACGAGCAGTACTTC
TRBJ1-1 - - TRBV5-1 CASSLAGNTEAFF TGCGCCAGCAGCTTGGCGGGGAACACTGAAGCTTTCTTT
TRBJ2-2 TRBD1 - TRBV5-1 CASSLPPAKDRAQTGELFF TGCGCCAGTAGCTTACCTCCTGCGAAGGACAGGGCTCAGACCGGGGAGCTGTTTTTT
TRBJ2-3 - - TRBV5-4 CASSLGRGGTDTQYF TGTGCCAGCAGCTTGGGGCGGGGAGGTACAGATACGCAGTATTTT
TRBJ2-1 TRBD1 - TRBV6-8 CASRGQGASYNEQFF TGTGCCAGCAGGGGACAGGGGGCAAGCTACAATGAGCAGTTCTTC
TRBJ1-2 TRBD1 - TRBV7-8 CASSREFGQGRRGYTF TGTGCCAGCAGCCGAGAATTTGGACAGGGAAGAAGGGGCTACACCTTC
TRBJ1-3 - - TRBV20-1 CSATGGNTIYF TGCAGTGCTACGGGGGGAAACACCATATATTTT
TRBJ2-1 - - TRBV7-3 CASSAGTSYNEQFF TGTGCCAGCAGCGCCGGGACTTCCTACAATGAGCAGTTCTTC
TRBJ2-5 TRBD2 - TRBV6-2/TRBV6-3 CASSYRGLVQETQYF TGTGCCAGCAGTTATCGCGGACTAGTTCAAGAGACCCAGTACTTC
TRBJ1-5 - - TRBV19 CASSTTATNQPQHF TGTGCCAGTAGTACCACAGCCACAAATCAGCCCCAGCATTTT
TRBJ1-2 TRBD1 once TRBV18 CASFLGQGAFGYTF TGTGCCAGCTTCTTGGGACAGGGGGCGTTTGGCTACACCTTC
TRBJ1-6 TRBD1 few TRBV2 CASGGTGGDSPLHF TGTGCCAGCGGAGGGACAGGGGGCGATTCACCCCTCCACTTT